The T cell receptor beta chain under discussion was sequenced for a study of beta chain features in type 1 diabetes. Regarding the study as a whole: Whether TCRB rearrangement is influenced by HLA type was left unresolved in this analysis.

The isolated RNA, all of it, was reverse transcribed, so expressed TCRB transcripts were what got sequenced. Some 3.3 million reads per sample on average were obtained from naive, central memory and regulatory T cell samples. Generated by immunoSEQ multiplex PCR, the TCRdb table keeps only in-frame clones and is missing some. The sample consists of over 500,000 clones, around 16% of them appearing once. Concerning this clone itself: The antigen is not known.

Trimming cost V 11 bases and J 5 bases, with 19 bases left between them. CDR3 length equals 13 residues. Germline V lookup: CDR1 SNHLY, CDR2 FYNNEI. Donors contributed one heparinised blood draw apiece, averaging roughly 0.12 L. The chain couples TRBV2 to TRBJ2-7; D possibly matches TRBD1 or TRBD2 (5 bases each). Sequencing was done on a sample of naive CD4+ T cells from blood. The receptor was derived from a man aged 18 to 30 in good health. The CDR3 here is CAFYRDGGDEQYF. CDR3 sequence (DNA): TGTGCCTTTTACCGGGACGGTGGGGACGAGCAGTACTTC.